What follows are 9 T cell receptor beta chains derived from one specimen sequenced in a study of CD8+CD57+ T cells in acquired aplastic anemia. CDR3 and TCR beta VDJ profiling relied on genomic DNA as the template. TCRdb re-analysed the reads in MiXCR, keeping a single row per CDR3 protein. The sample lists about 400,000 distinct CDR3 sequences, around 72% occurring once. Sample: sorted CD4+, CD8+, or CD8+CD57+ T cells (not recorded which) from PBMCs. The receptor source for this set is a human donor in good health, serving as a control.

The V gene is TRBV10-2, the J gene TRBJ2-3, with unresolved D. The V gene lost 2 bases and the J gene lost 10 bases, with 7 bases spanning the gap. The CDR3 is 11 amino acids. Germline values: CDR1 WSHSY, CDR2 SAAADI. Here the CDR3 reads CASSEAGAQYF. For the CDR3, the DNA is TGCGCCAGCAGTGAGGCCGGTGCGCAGTATTTT.

The rearrangement uses TRBV12-3 or TRBV12-4 and TRBJ1-4; D remains unclear. The V end lost 6 bases, the J end lost 8 bases, and 22 bases lay between the germline ends. This CDR3 region has 16 residues. CDR3: CASSASERTAEEKLFF. As DNA, the CDR3 is TGTGCCAGCAGCGCGTCGGAACGGACGGCCGAGGAAAAACTGTTTTTT.

This chain links TRBV19 with TRBJ1-1, with no clear D. The CDR3 spans 14 residues. Per the germline V gene, CDR1 is LNHDA and CDR2 is SQIVND (reference sequence). The V gene lost 6 bases and the J gene lost 0 bases, with 11 bases spanning the gap. The CDR3 here is CASSLSALNTEAFF. Written as DNA, the CDR3 is TGTGCCAGTAGCCTAAGTGCCTTGAACACTGAAGCTTTCTTT. Full variable domain (missing parts from reference TRBV19 and TRBJ1-1): DGGITQSPKYLFRKEGQNVTLSCEQNLNHDAMYWYRQDPGQGLRLIYYSQIVNDFQKGDIAEGYSVSREKKESFPLTVTSAQKNPTAFYLCASSLSALNTEAFFGQGTRLTVV.

The J gene is TRBJ2-1, the V gene TRBV4-1, with 10 bases that match TRBD2. V was pared by 0 bases and J by 12 bases, with 14 bases of the junction left unmatched. Germline assignment: CDR1 MGHRA and CDR2 YSYEKL. The CDR3 has 17 amino acids. The CDR3 loop is CASSQEASGGPYDGQFF. CDR3 DNA sequence: TGCGCCAGCAGCCAAGAAGCTAGCGGGGGTCCCTACGATGGGCAGTTCTTC.

This clonotype came up a few times. The CDR3 bases are TGTGCCAGCTCACCATCGCGGATCTCAGGGGCACCAATCGGTGGCTACACCTTC. Protein: CASSPSRISGAPIGGYTF. This rearrangement joins TRBV6-6 to TRBJ1-2, with D possibly TRBD1 on 6 matching bases. V lost 8 bases, J lost 7 bases, and 32 bases lay in between. CDR3 length: 18 amino acids. Per the germline V gene, CDR1 is MNHNY and CDR2 is SVGAGI (reference sequence).

Points on this clonotype: An end of the junction does not agree with germline; a read error may underlie this. This rearrangement joins TRBV11-2 to TRBJ2-2; a weak D match, TRBD2 (6 bases). The CDR3 contains 13 residues. Germline CDR1 reads SGHAT; CDR2 reads FQNNGV. The CDR3 protein is CASSVGGNQPEHF. CDR3 DNA sequence: TGTGCCAGCAGCGTCGGGGGTAATCAGCCTGAGCATTTT.

This chain links TRBV5-8 with TRBJ1-6; D unclear. V was shortened by 4 bases and J by 10 bases, with 15 bases between the two germline ends. Germline V CDR1 and CDR2: SGHTS, YDEGEE. The CDR3 consists of 14 residues. The CDR3 nucleotides are TGTGCCAGCAGCCTGGTCAGCGGAAGGTCACCCCTCCACTTT. Translation gives CASSLVSGRSPLHF.

This clonotype was counted ten times or more. The chain joins TRBV12-3 or TRBV12-4 to TRBJ1-4; perhaps TRBD1 as D (5 bases). There are 13 residues in the CDR3. V lost 3 bases to trimming and J lost 7 bases, with 9 bases between them. CDR3 loop: CASSFRGSEKLFF. The CDR3 DNA reads as TGTGCCAGCAGTTTTAGGGGTTCTGAAAAACTGTTTTTT.

The sample holds many counts of this clonotype. The rearrangement joins TRBV29-1 to TRBJ1-1; tentative D call: TRBD1 (6 bases). Trimming pared 6 bases from V and 1 base from J, leaving 12 bases between. Germline V CDR1 and CDR2: SQVTM, ANQGSEA. This CDR3 has 13 residues. The CDR3 protein is CSVSGARNTEAFF. CDR3 in DNA: TGCAGCGTCTCGGGGGCTAGGAACACTGAAGCTTTCTTT. The full variable domain, with the rest looked up from reference TRBV29-1 and TRBJ1-1, is SAVISQKPSRDICQRGTSLTIQCQVDSQVTMMFWYRQQPGQSLTLIATANQGSEATYESGFVIDKFPISRPNLTFSTLTVSNMSPEDSSIYLCSVSGARNTEAFFGQGTRLTVV.